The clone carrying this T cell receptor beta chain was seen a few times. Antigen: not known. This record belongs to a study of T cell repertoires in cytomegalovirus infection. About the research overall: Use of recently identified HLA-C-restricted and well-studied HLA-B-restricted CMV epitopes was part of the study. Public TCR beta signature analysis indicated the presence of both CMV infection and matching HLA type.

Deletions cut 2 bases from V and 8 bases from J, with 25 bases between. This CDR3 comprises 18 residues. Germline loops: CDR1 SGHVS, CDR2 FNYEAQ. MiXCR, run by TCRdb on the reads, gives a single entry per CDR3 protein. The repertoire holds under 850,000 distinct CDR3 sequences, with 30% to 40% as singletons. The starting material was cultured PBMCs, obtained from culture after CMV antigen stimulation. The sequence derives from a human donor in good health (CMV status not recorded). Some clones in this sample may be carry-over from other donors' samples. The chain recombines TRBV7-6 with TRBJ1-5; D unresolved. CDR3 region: CASSLRPPRPQTVEPQHF. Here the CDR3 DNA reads TGTGCCAGCAGCTTAAGGCCCCCCAGACCGCAGACTGTCGAGCCCCAGCATTTT.